Below, 18 T cell receptor beta chains from the same sample are listed, as sequenced in a study of blood T cell repertoires in COVID-19. Data came from immunoSEQ multiplex PCR; TCRdb stores just in-frame clones and leaves some out. In the table there are about 53,000 clones, more than 70% of which are singletons. Material: peripheral blood. The receptors shown here come from a man aged 65 to 79 with active COVID-19.

The gene calls are TRBV11-3 and TRBJ2-3; 15 positions agree with TRBD2. CDR1 SGHNT and CDR2 YENEEA come from the germline V gene. This CDR3 spans 16 amino acids. The V segment lost 3 bases and the J segment 4 bases; nucleotides outside the gene matches: 2. The CDR3 loop reads CASSFGLAGGPDTQYF. The CDR3 region has the DNA TGTGCCAGCAGCTTTGGACTAGCGGGGGGGCCAGATACGCAGTATTTT.

The chain uses TRBV5-1 and TRBJ2-3, with a possible D match to TRBD1 (6 bases). This CDR3 is built from 16 residues. Germline CDR1 reads SGHRS; CDR2 reads YFSETQ. V dropped 1 base and J dropped 5 bases, with 17 bases sitting between them. CDR3 residues: CASSLWGPSGIDTQYF. As DNA, the CDR3 is TGCGCCAGCAGCTTGTGGGGGCCCTCAGGGATAGATACGCAGTATTTT.

The J gene is TRBJ2-3, the V gene TRBV5-6, with D possibly matching TRBD2 (6 bases). The CDR3 covers 16 residues. Per germline, CDR1 SGHDT and CDR2 YYEEEE. Trimming stripped 4 bases from V and 0 bases from J, with 15 bases between. As DNA, the CDR3 is TGTGCCAGCAGCCAAACGGGAGCTACTAGCACAGATACGCAGTATTTT. Translating gives CASSQTGATSTDTQYF.

The genes are TRBV10-3 and TRBJ1-1; possible D gene TRBD1, 5 bases. Germline CDR1 and CDR2: ENHRY and SYGVKD. The CDR3 is 13 residues long. The V and J ends lost 2 bases and 1 base respectively, with 5 bases between them. The CDR3 spells CAISEGQNTEAFF. CDR3 DNA sequence: TGTGCCATCAGTGAGGGACAGAACACTGAAGCTTTCTTT.

DNA of the CDR3: TGTGCCAGCGCAAGGGGGATCATCGGGTACGAGCAGTACTTC. Amino acids: CASARGIIGYEQYF. The rearrangement uses TRBV11-3 and TRBJ2-7; tentatively, D is TRBD1 (6 bases). The ends were cut back, 8 bases at V and 4 bases at J, with 18 bases in the middle. The CDR3 sequence is 14 residues long. Germline CDR1 is SGHNT and CDR2 is YENEEA.

The table lists this clone with a few counts. This rearrangement joins TRBV5-4 to TRBJ1-2; the match to TRBD1 covers 8 bases. There are 14 residues in the CDR3. Germline V CDR1 and CDR2: SGHNT, YYREEE (reference sequence). V shed 3 bases, J shed 4 bases, and the junction held 5 bases outside the gene matches. CDR3: CASSSGQETYGYTF. In DNA, the CDR3 is TGTGCCAGCAGCTCGGGACAGGAAACCTATGGCTACACCTTC.

V gene TRBV7-2 combines with J gene TRBJ2-3; 10 bases are a match to TRBD2. The CDR3 is made up of 18 amino acids. V shed 5 bases, J shed 0 bases, and the junction held 11 bases outside the gene matches. The germline V gene encodes CDR1 SGHTA and CDR2 FQGNSA. The CDR3 sequence: CASSSPLAGAASTDTQYF. CDR3 sequence (DNA): TGTGCCAGCAGCAGCCCTCTAGCGGGGGCCGCTAGCACAGATACGCAGTATTTT.

The chain joins TRBV15 to TRBJ1-5, with 7 bases fitting TRBD1. The CDR3 contains 16 residues. Germline V gene sequence: CDR1 LNHNV, CDR2 YYDKDF (reference sequence). V shed 1 base and J 1 base; nucleotides not matched to a gene: 4. The CDR3 reads CATSRAGDRSNQPQHF. Here the CDR3 DNA reads TGTGCCACCAGCAGAGCGGGGGACAGAAGCAATCAGCCCCAGCATTTT.

The V gene is TRBV7-2, the J gene TRBJ1-4; the match to TRBD1 covers 8 bases. The V gene's germline CDR1 is SGHTA and CDR2 FQGNSA. Germline trimming cut 0 bases from V and 7 bases from J; bases unmatched to any gene: 4. The length of the CDR3 is 15 residues. The CDR3, as DNA: TGTGCCAGCAGCTTAGCCGGGACAGGTGGTGAAAAACTGTTTTTT. This encodes CASSLAGTGGEKLFF.

The V and J genes are TRBV3-1 (or the pseudogene TRBV3-2) and TRBJ1-6, with D unclear. The CDR3 length is 15 residues. Trimming removed 3 bases at V and 7 bases at J, with 13 bases between. Germline CDR1 and CDR2: LGHDT and YNNKEL (reference sequence). The CDR3 protein is CASSHERVRNSPLHF. DNA of the CDR3: TGTGCCAGCAGCCACGAGCGGGTCAGGAATTCACCCCTCCACTTT.

This chain links TRBV30 with TRBJ2-5, with a weak D call TRBD2 (6 bases). Germline-derived CDR1 and CDR2 are GTSNPN and SVGIG (reference sequence). The CDR3 sequence is 14 residues long. Deletions cut 0 bases from V and 7 bases from J, with 15 bases between. CDR3 sequence reads: CAWSVGLVGGTQYF. DNA of the CDR3: TGTGCCTGGAGTGTTGGCTTAGTGGGGGGGACCCAGTACTTC.

Within the sample, this clone is medium-sized (0.01 to 0.1%). This chain uses TRBV7-9 with TRBJ2-5; 7 bases align to TRBD1. V trimming: 2 bases; J trimming: 1 base; junction bases outside the gene matches: 10. This CDR3 is built from 17 residues. CDR1 and CDR2 from the germline V gene are SEHNR and FQNEAQ (reference sequence). This chain's CDR3 is CASSLSRGRIGQETQYF. DNA for the CDR3: TGTGCCAGCAGCTTAAGTAGGGGGCGAATCGGCCAAGAGACCCAGTACTTC.

The chain links TRBV4-2 to TRBJ2-3; D might be TRBD1 (5 bases). Germline assignment: CDR1 LGHNA and CDR2 YNFKEQ. Trimming left V 4 bases short and J 0 bases short, with 11 bases between. This CDR3 has 15 residues. The CDR3 here is CASSRTRVSTDTQYF. The CDR3 coding sequence is TGTGCCAGCAGCCGGACCAGGGTGAGCACAGATACGCAGTATTTT.

CDR3 in DNA: TGTGCCAGCAGCCCTCGACAGGGTGGCGACACTGAAGCTTTCTTT. Its translation: CASSPRQGGDTEAFF. V usage is TRBV9 and J usage is TRBJ1-1, with 7 bases aligning to TRBD1. J lost 3 bases, V lost 4 bases, and 9 bases had no gene match. The CDR3 is 15 amino acids. CDR1 SGDLS and CDR2 YYNGEE come from the germline V gene.

The chain employs TRBV9 and TRBJ2-2; 10 nucleotides agree with TRBD1. V was clipped by 4 bases and J by 6 bases; unmatched bases: 9. The CDR3 is made up of 16 amino acids. Germline V gene lookup returns CDR1 SGDLS and CDR2 YYNGEE. The chain's CDR3 is CASSFRGTGVSGELFF. In DNA form, the CDR3 reads TGTGCCAGCAGCTTCCGTGGGACAGGGGTTTCCGGGGAGCTGTTTTTT.

The chain uses TRBV27 and TRBJ2-1, with 7 positions matching TRBD2. This CDR3 contains 14 residues. CDR1 is MNHEY and CDR2 is SMNVEV in the germline V gene (reference sequence). Trimming took 4 bases from V and 4 from J; bases not matched to a gene: 4. The CDR3: CASSSSGPYNEQFF. CDR3 bases: TGTGCCAGCAGTTCTAGCGGACCGTACAATGAGCAGTTCTTC.

CDR3 nucleotides: TGCAGCGCCCGGGACAGGGCTAATTCACCCCTCCACTTT. Translating gives CSARDRANSPLHF. The V call is TRBV29-1, the J call TRBJ1-6; 9 nucleotides align to TRBD1. The CDR3 runs to 13 residues. Germline V CDR1 and CDR2: SQVTM, ANQGSEA. V gave up 7 bases and J gave up 6 bases; unmatched junction bases: 4.

The rearrangement links TRBV7-2 to TRBJ2-1; TRBD1 matches 7 bases. The CDR3 spans 13 residues. J was trimmed by 7 bases and V by 4 bases; bases with no gene match: 4. Germline V lookup: CDR1 SGHTA, CDR2 FQGNSA. CDR3 DNA sequence: TGTGCCAGCAGCTCTCAACAGGGGAATGAGCAGTTCTTC. Translated, it gives CASSSQQGNEQFF. Full variable domain (outside the CDR3, taken from reference TRBV7-2 and TRBJ2-1): GAGVSQSPSNKVTEKGKDVELRCDPISGHTALYWYRQSLGQGLEFLIYFQGNSAPDKSGLPSDRFSAERTGGSVSTLTIQRTQQEDSAVYLCASSSQQGNEQFFGPGTRLTVL.